The following is a T cell receptor (beta chain) sequence with its context. Researchers ran the PCR with 60 Vbeta and 13 Jbeta primers. Profiled with immunoSEQ multiplex PCR; TCRdb holds only in-frame clones, not every one. Altogether fewer than 200,000 clones are present, 75% to 80% being singletons, with the ten largest covering approximately 2.9%. It was healthy bone marrow donors who served as donors. The data originate from a study of cytomegalovirus exposure and HLA in healthy donors. Looked up from germline, CDR1 is KGHSH and CDR2 is LQKENI. V dropped 2 bases and J dropped 5; count of bases not matched to a gene: 10. The length of the CDR3 is 18 residues.

The sequenced sample consisted of PBMCs. This rearrangement joins TRBV18 to TRBJ2-7; 15 nucleotides match TRBD2. The source of this sequence is a woman aged 40 to 49 in good health and CMV-seropositive. The CDR3 loop reads CASSPSGGLAGGGHEQYF. In nucleotides, the CDR3 is TGTGCCAGCTCACCAAGCGGCGGACTAGCGGGGGGGGGCCACGAGCAGTACTTC.